The source of this T cell receptor (beta chain) is a study of blood T cell repertoires in COVID-19 (TCRdb year 2020). A note on the overall study: Samples covering the acute and convalescent phases of COVID-19 were provided by collaborators in the United States, Italy and Spain. The prospective study material was composed of cDNA or gDNA derived from T cells, B-cell-depleted T cells, or PBMCs. The dataset comprised deeply sampled blood TCRbeta repertoires from subjects exposed to, actively infected with, or recovered from COVID-19. The repertoires were made available in a free public database intended to serve as a resource for research on the immune response to SARS-CoV-2. The samples were drawn from the first 160 participants of the ongoing ImmuneRACE study and from 1,254 subjects provided by 6 global collaborators. A de-identified subject ID, COVID-19 status, age in years and sex were almost always included in the sample metadata. Where HLA class I and class II types were available, the types were taken from metadata supplied by the sample provider, not from assay-based typing.

With respect to this clone: Its antigen is not yet known. No much larger clonotype is one base removed from it; base qualities were not supplied.

The collaborating institutions used their own protocols to collect whole blood in K2EDTA tubes. For TCRbeta analysis, collaborators shipped samples as frozen whole blood, isolated PBMCs, or DNA extracted from either of those sample types. On the study overall, not on this receptor specifically: How much clinical and demographic metadata was included differed by source and by participant, and the metadata was provided uncurated.

The junction shows trimming of 0 bases on V and 3 bases on J, plus 14 bases between the germline ends. The germline V gene specifies MNHEY as CDR1 and SVGAGI as CDR2. Spanning cysteine to phenylalanine, the CDR3 consists of 16 amino acids. Only the CDR3 portion is preserved as DNA: 48 bases, with reading frame beginning at the first base. The immunoSEQ Assay, a bias-controlled multiplex PCR, was used to amplify TCRbeta CDR3 regions from genomic DNA. Regarding the original processing steps: The number of nucleated cells in each sample was estimated by amplification of reference gene primers within the assay. To quantify the absolute abundance of each unique TCRbeta CDR3 rearrangement, sequence reads were collapsed and filtered. For each sample, productive Simpson clonality was calculated as the square root of Simpson's diversity index across productive rearrangements. In its TCRdb copy, this immuneACCESS table keeps in-frame sequences only and misses some clones. Where compared with another copy, unresolved V genes explain less than half of these, and the others have no known cause. D and trimming come from the DNA, and the V and J calls and clone size come from that table. The sample contains about 220,000 clones, less than 90% of them found a single time. The top ten clones comprise around 20% of the sample.

The receptor chain draws on TRBV6-5 and TRBJ1-2; the D gene is perhaps TRBD1, on 5 matching bases. Sequenced sample: peripheral blood. This clonotype originated in a man aged 30 to 45 with active or convalescent COVID-19. The DNA reads as follows: TGTGCCAGCAGTTACTCGCGGGGGTTAGGCTACTATGGCTACACCTTC. Its translation reads: CASSYSRGLGYYGYTF.